This TCR beta chain was sequenced for a study of blood T cell repertoires in COVID-19. Study-level information: From the United States, Italy and Spain came samples of acute and convalescent COVID-19.

With V trimmed by 6 bases and J by 3 bases, 10 bases remained unmatched. CDR3 length: 15 residues. The germline V gene encodes CDR1 MDHEN and CDR2 SYDVKM. This clone was counted once. Method: immunoSEQ multiplex PCR; TCRdb's copy keeps in-frame clones and lacks some. Of 120,000 or so clones listed, 80% to 90% are singletons. The TCR comes from a woman in her 70s with acute or convalescent COVID-19. Material: peripheral blood. This chain connects TRBV28 to TRBJ2-7; 8 bases agree with TRBD1. The CDR3: CASSSPGTGFYEQYF. CDR3 sequence (DNA): TGTGCCAGCAGCTCTCCCGGGACAGGCTTCTACGAGCAGTACTTC.